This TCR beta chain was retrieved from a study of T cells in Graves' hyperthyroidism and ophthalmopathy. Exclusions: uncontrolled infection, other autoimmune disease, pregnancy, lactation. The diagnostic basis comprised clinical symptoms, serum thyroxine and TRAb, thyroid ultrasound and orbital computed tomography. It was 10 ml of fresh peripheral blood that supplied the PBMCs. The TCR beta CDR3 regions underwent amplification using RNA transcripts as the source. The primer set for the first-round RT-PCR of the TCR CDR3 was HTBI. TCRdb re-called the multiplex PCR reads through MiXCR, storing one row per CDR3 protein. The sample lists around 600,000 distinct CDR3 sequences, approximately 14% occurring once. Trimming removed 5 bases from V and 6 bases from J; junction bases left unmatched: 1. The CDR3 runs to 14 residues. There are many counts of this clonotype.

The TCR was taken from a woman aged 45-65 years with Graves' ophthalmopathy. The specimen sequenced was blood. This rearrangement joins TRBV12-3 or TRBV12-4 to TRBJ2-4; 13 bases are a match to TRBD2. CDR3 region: CASSRLAGGNIQYF. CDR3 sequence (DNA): TGTGCCAGCAGTCGACTAGCGGGAGGAAACATTCAGTACTTC.